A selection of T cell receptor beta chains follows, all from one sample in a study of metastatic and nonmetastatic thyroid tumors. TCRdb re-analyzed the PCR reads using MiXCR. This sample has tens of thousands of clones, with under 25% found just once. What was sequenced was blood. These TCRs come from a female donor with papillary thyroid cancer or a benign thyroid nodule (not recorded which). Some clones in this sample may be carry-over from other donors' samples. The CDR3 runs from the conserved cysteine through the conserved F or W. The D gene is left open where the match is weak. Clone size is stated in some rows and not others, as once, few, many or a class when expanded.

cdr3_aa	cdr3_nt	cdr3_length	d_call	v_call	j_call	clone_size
CASSFSGRQGYNEQFF	TGTGCCAGCAGTTTTTCGGGCCGACAGGGATACAATGAGCAGTTCTTC	16	TRBD1	TRBV28	TRBJ2-1	.
CASSVDLTGELFF	TGTGCCAGCAGCGTAGACTTGACCGGGGAGCTGTTTTTT	13	.	TRBV9	TRBJ2-2	many
CASSLRGASNQPQHF	TGTGCCAGCAGCTTACGGGGGGCAAGCAATCAGCCCCAGCATTTT	15	.	TRBV7-2	TRBJ1-5	many
CASSFRDSPTYEQYF	TGTGCCAGCAGCTTCCGGGACAGCCCTACTTACGAGCAGTACTTC	15	TRBD1	TRBV7-8	TRBJ2-7	many
CASTYQGGGNTEAFF	TGTGCCAGCACGTATCAGGGTGGGGGGAACACTGAAGCTTTCTTT	15	.	TRBV28	TRBJ1-1	.
CASSHGMETQYF	TGTGCCAGCTCACATGGGATGGAGACCCAGTACTTC	12	.	TRBV27	TRBJ2-5	.
CASSEKRDRGFNSPLHF	TGTGCCAGCAGTGAAAAAAGGGACAGGGGTTTTAATTCACCCCTCCACTTT	17	TRBD1	TRBV6-4	TRBJ1-6	.
CASSPGTSDGYTF	TGTGCCAGCTCACCCGGGACATCGGATGGCTACACCTTC	13	.	TRBV18	TRBJ1-2	many
CASSPGLSGNTIYF	TGTGCCAGCAGCCCAGGACTCTCGGGAAACACCATATATTTT	14	.	TRBV6-7	TRBJ1-3	.
CASSPLFWGGLSSPQFF	TGTGCCAGTAGTCCCCTGTTCTGGGGAGGGCTCTCTTCTCCGCAGTTCTTC	17	TRBD2	TRBV19	TRBJ2-1	many
CASSPGLAGETQYF	TGTGCCAGCAGCCCGGGACTAGCGGGAGAGACCCAGTACTTC	14	TRBD2	TRBV7-8	TRBJ2-5	.
CASRLQQGQPQHF	TGTGCCAGCCGGTTACAACAGGGTCAGCCCCAGCATTTT	13	.	TRBV19	TRBJ1-5	medium-sized
CATSDARLAAYNEQFF	TGTGCCACCAGTGATGCGAGACTAGCGGCTTACAATGAGCAGTTCTTC	16	TRBD2	TRBV24-1	TRBJ2-1	.
CASSLRLAAYNEQFF	TGTGCTAGTAGCTTAAGGCTAGCGGCTTACAATGAGCAGTTCTTC	15	TRBD2	TRBV7-7	TRBJ2-1	.
CASSNDRVVTGELFF	TGTGCCAGCAGCAACGACAGGGTGGTCACCGGGGAGCTGTTTTTT	15	TRBD1	TRBV7-2	TRBJ2-2	.
CASSLGTGQQFF	TGTGCCAGCAGTTTAGGGACAGGGCAGCAGTTCTTC	12	TRBD1	TRBV28	TRBJ2-1	.
CASSWPSYGKNIQYF	TGTGCCAGCAGCTGGCCCAGCTACGGCAAAAACATTCAGTACTTC	15	.	TRBV11-2	TRBJ2-4	many
CASSLGRQFGELFF	TGTGCCAGCAGCTTAGGGAGACAGTTCGGGGAGCTGTTTTTT	14	.	TRBV27	TRBJ2-2	few
CASDGTVEAFF	TGTGCCAGCGATGGGACAGTTGAAGCTTTCTTT	11	TRBD1	TRBV2	TRBJ1-1	many
CAISGLLGEDTEAFF	TGTGCCATCAGTGGTTTACTAGGGGAAGACACTGAAGCTTTCTTT	15	.	TRBV10-3	TRBJ1-1	many
CASSLVGCGRAYNEQFF	TGTGCCAGCAGCTTAGTGGGTTGCGGGAGGGCCTACAATGAGCAGTTCTTC	17	TRBD2	TRBV11-2	TRBJ2-1	.
CSATRDSTDTQYF	TGCAGTGCTACACGCGACAGCACAGATACGCAGTATTTT	13	.	TRBV20-1	TRBJ2-3	.
CASIRDHSYEQFF	TGCGCCAGCATCAGAGATCATAGCTATGAGCAGTTCTTC	13	.	TRBV5-1	TRBJ2-1	.
CASSSSANTGELFF	TGTGCCAGCAGTTCTTCAGCCAACACCGGTGAGCTGTTTTTT	14	.	TRBV2	TRBJ2-2	few
CSGLPGLYTDTQYF	TGCAGTGGGCTCCCAGGACTGTACACAGATACGCAGTATTTT	14	.	TRBV20-1	TRBJ2-3	.
CSTQHRRTASYGYTF	TGCAGTACCCAGCACAGACGGACGGCCTCCTATGGCTACACCTTC	15	.	TRBV20-1	TRBJ1-2	many
CASSDGPRGEAFF	TGTGCCAGCAGCGATGGCCCCCGGGGGGAAGCTTTCTTT	13	.	TRBV9	TRBJ1-1	many
CASSLTDSAYEQYF	TGTGCCAGCAGCTTAACGGACAGCGCCTACGAGCAGTACTTC	14	.	TRBV11-2	TRBJ2-7	many
CASSRGLAGDFNEQFF	TGTGCCAGCAGCCGTGGACTAGCGGGGGACTTCAATGAGCAGTTCTTC	16	TRBD2	TRBV4-2	TRBJ2-1	many
CASLRDGANVLTF	TGTGCCTCCCTCAGGGATGGGGCCAACGTCCTGACTTTC	13	.	TRBV30	TRBJ2-6	many
CASIPGLAGAYNEQFF	TGTGCCAGCATTCCCGGACTAGCGGGAGCCTACAATGAGCAGTTCTTC	16	TRBD2	TRBV6-1	TRBJ2-1	few
CASSRPPMNTGELFF	TGTGCCAGCAGCCGCCCCCCCATGAACACCGGGGAGCTGTTTTTT	15	.	TRBV12-3/TRBV12-4	TRBJ2-2	.
CASSARGGSGSEQFF	TGTGCCAGCAGCGCCCGGGGGGGTAGCGGGAGTGAGCAGTTCTTC	15	TRBD2	TRBV11-2	TRBJ2-1	.
CASSSGTSGVGEQFF	TGTGCCAGCAGCTCCGGGACTAGCGGGGTAGGTGAGCAGTTCTTC	15	TRBD2	TRBV7-3	TRBJ2-1	.
CASSQDKGETQYF	TGTGCCAGCAGCCAAGATAAAGGAGAGACCCAGTACTTC	13	.	TRBV14	TRBJ2-5	many
CSAPKDRVTDTQYF	TGCAGTGCTCCCAAGGACAGGGTCACAGATACGCAGTATTTT	14	TRBD1	TRBV20-1	TRBJ2-3	.
CASSSPGGRTGELFF	TGTGCCAGCAGCTCCCCGGGGGGTCGGACCGGGGAGCTGTTTTTT	15	TRBD2	TRBV7-3	TRBJ2-2	many
CASGRLLETQYF	TGTGCCAGCGGGAGACTCCTGGAGACCCAGTACTTC	12	.	TRBV6-1	TRBJ2-5	.
CAGSTGQEIDEQYF	TGTGCCGGTAGTACGGGACAGGAGATTGACGAGCAGTACTTC	14	TRBD1	TRBV19	TRBJ2-7	.
CASSEAQGGARSYEQYF	TGTGCCAGCAGTGAAGCACAAGGGGGGGCAAGGTCCTACGAGCAGTACTTC	17	.	TRBV25-1	TRBJ2-7	many
CASSYGGEEQFF	TGTGCCAGCAGTTACGGGGGAGAAGAGCAGTTCTTC	12	.	TRBV6-2/TRBV6-3	TRBJ2-1	.
CSASSGLKVSYEQYF	TGCAGTGCTAGTAGCGGTCTGAAAGTATCCTACGAGCAGTACTTC	15	.	TRBV20-1	TRBJ2-7	many
CASSLFAGTGGYTF	TGTGCCAGCAGTTTATTCGCGGGGACCGGGGGCTACACCTTC	14	.	TRBV12-3/TRBV12-4	TRBJ1-2	few
CASSPLAGYGYTF	TGTGCCAGCAGTCCCTTAGCGGGATATGGCTACACCTTC	13	.	TRBV12-3/TRBV12-4	TRBJ1-2	many
CASSVGLAGGTDTQYF	TGTGCCAGCAGTGTCGGACTAGCGGGAGGGACAGATACGCAGTATTTT	16	TRBD2	TRBV6-1	TRBJ2-3	few
CASSYGQGDEKLFF	TGTGCCAGCAGCTATGGACAGGGGGATGAAAAACTGTTTTTT	14	TRBD1	TRBV4-2	TRBJ1-4	.
CASSQDPGEVGGELFF	TGTGCCAGCAGCCAAGATCCGGGCGAGGTCGGAGGGGAGCTGTTTTTT	16	.	TRBV4-2	TRBJ2-2	.
CASSERGLEYTGEPFF	TGTGCCAGCAGTGAACGCGGGTTGGAGTACACCGGGGAGCCGTTTTTT	16	.	TRBV6-4	TRBJ2-2	few
CASSGEWGSYGYTF	TGTGCCAGCAGTGGAGAATGGGGTTCCTATGGCTACACCTTC	14	.	TRBV25-1	TRBJ1-2	many
CSGGSSYNSPLHF	TGCAGTGGGGGGAGCTCCTATAATTCACCCCTCCACTTT	13	.	TRBV20-1	TRBJ1-6	many
CSAGTRRQETQYF	TGCAGTGCGGGGACTAGAAGGCAAGAGACCCAGTACTTC	13	TRBD2	TRBV20-1	TRBJ2-5	many
CASSYGQLGDYGYTF	TGTGCCAGCAGTTACGGGCAGCTAGGAGACTATGGCTACACCTTC	15	.	TRBV6-2/TRBV6-3	TRBJ1-2	.
CASSSGGGQDTQYF	TGTGCCAGCAGCTCCGGCGGGGGGCAGGATACGCAGTATTTT	14	TRBD2	TRBV11-3	TRBJ2-3	.
CASSQVSYRAGEGAFF	TGCGCCAGCAGCCAAGTATCTTATCGGGCAGGGGAGGGAGCTTTCTTT	16	.	TRBV4-1	TRBJ1-1	many
CASMFPGFSEKLFF	TGTGCCAGTATGTTCCCTGGGTTTTCGGAAAAACTGTTTTTT	14	.	TRBV19	TRBJ1-4	many
CASSVVGTGRNEQFF	TGTGCCAGTAGCGTCGTTGGGACAGGGAGGAATGAGCAGTTCTTC	15	TRBD1	TRBV6-1	TRBJ2-1	few
CASSQAFLPGTEAFF	TGTGCCAGCAGCCAAGCGTTTTTACCCGGCACTGAAGCTTTCTTT	15	.	TRBV3-1	TRBJ1-1	many
CASSLGQGAKAFF	TGTGCCAGCAGCTTAGGACAGGGGGCTAAGGCTTTCTTT	13	TRBD1	TRBV7-3	TRBJ1-1	.
CASSLTPGTGLDGYTF	TGTGCCAGCAGCTTAACCCCCGGGACAGGGCTTGATGGCTACACCTTC	16	TRBD1	TRBV7-3	TRBJ1-2	many